The rows below give T cell receptor beta chains drawn from one sample of a study of human T cells and chemical hapten exposure. TCRdb reprocessed the RACE reads with MiXCR, giving one entry per CDR3 protein. This table has about 260,000 distinct CDR3 sequences, 7.5% to 9% appearing once. This material consisted of whole blood, taken in connection with sensitization to the hapten diphenylcyclopropenone (DPC). These receptors all stem from a woman aged 40 to 55 with alopecia areata. Some clones in this sample may be carry-over from other donors' samples. CDR3s include the opening cysteine and the closing phenylalanine or tryptophan. D genes are given only for firm matches. Clone size is not always given. Where it is, it says once, few, many or a class for expanded clones.

d_call	j_call	clone_size	v_call	cdr3_nt	cdr3_aa
.	TRBJ1-3	many	TRBV27	TGTGCCAGCAGGATGAACTCTGGAAACACCATATATTTT	CASRMNSGNTIYF
.	TRBJ2-3	.	TRBV7-9	TGTGCCAGCAGCTTAGCAACAACAGGAGGGGGAGATACGCAGTATTTT	CASSLATTGGGDTQYF
.	TRBJ2-4	.	TRBV7-2	TGTGCCAGCAGCTTAGACGGCATTCAGTACTTC	CASSLDGIQYF
.	TRBJ1-1	many	TRBV30	TGTGCCTGGAGTGTACAAGCTAACACTGAAGCTTTCTTT	CAWSVQANTEAFF
.	TRBJ2-3	.	TRBV5-5	TGTGCCAGCAGCTTCGTCTGGGAATCAGATACGCAGTATTTT	CASSFVWESDTQYF
.	TRBJ2-2	.	TRBV10-2	TGCGCCAGCACGGCGGTCCGCGCCGGGGAGCTGTTTTTT	CASTAVRAGELFF
TRBD2	TRBJ2-7	.	TRBV20-1	TGCAGTGCTAGATCCGGGACTAACCGGGGTGAGCAGTACTTC	CSARSGTNRGEQYF
TRBD1	TRBJ2-5	.	TRBV29-1	TGCAGCGCTATCCGGACAGGGGGCAGTTTAGGGACCCAGTACTTC	CSAIRTGGSLGTQYF
.	TRBJ2-1	many	TRBV7-9	TGTGCCAGCAGCTTATTAGGAACGGATGAGCAGTTCTTC	CASSLLGTDEQFF
TRBD1	TRBJ1-5	few	TRBV6-5	TGTGCCAGCAGTTCAGGGGGCAGGGGCAATCAGCCCCAGCATTTT	CASSSGGRGNQPQHF
.	TRBJ1-2	.	TRBV4-1	TGCGCCAGCAGCCAAGTTGCGGGGGCGAACTATGGCTACACCTTC	CASSQVAGANYGYTF
.	TRBJ2-7	few	TRBV7-6	TGTGCCAGCAGCCTCGGCACAGGGTTTTACGAGCAGTACTTC	CASSLGTGFYEQYF
.	TRBJ2-1	few	TRBV7-9	TGTGCCAGCAGCGCCAATGAGCAGTTCTTC	CASSANEQFF
.	TRBJ1-1	.	TRBV14	TGTGCCAGCAGCCAAGACGCGGGATACACTGAAGCTTTCTTT	CASSQDAGYTEAFF
TRBD1	TRBJ1-1	.	TRBV30	TGTGCCTGGGCCCAGGGAGGGGGCCAAGCTTTCTTT	CAWAQGGGQAFF
TRBD1	TRBJ1-5	.	TRBV28	TGTGCCAGCAGTAAATTGCAGGGGGGAAGGAATCAGCCCCAGCATTTT	CASSKLQGGRNQPQHF
TRBD1	TRBJ1-1	few	TRBV5-1	TGCGCCAGCTCAGGGGGACAGGGAAGGACTGAAGCTTTCTTT	CASSGGQGRTEAFF
.	TRBJ2-2	few	TRBV10-3	TGTGCCACCGAGAAAACGAACACCGGGGAGCTGTTTTTT	CATEKTNTGELFF
TRBD2	TRBJ2-7	many	TRBV29-1	TGCAGCGTTGATTACCTAGCGGGCGTACGCTACGAGCAGTACTTC	CSVDYLAGVRYEQYF
TRBD1	TRBJ2-1	few	TRBV6-5	TGTGCCAGCAGTCCGACTGCAGGGGGCGCGATCAATGAGCAGTTCTTC	CASSPTAGGAINEQFF
TRBD1	TRBJ2-3	few	TRBV6-5	TGTGCCAGCAGTTCCATGACAGGGGCGGTAGATACGCAGTATTTT	CASSSMTGAVDTQYF
.	TRBJ2-7	.	TRBV28	TGTGCCAGCCGGACAGGCGGGGTTTCCTACGAGCAGTACTTC	CASRTGGVSYEQYF
.	TRBJ2-7	.	TRBV3-1	TGTGCCAGCAGCCCCCACCCGACTAGTAAACGGCCCTACGAGCAGTACTTC	CASSPHPTSKRPYEQYF
TRBD1	TRBJ2-3	.	TRBV24-1	TGTGCCACCAGTGATTCTCGAGGGGGACAGGGATTCTGGGGTGCGCAGTATTTT	CATSDSRGGQGFWGAQYF
.	TRBJ2-2	few	TRBV6-2/TRBV6-3	TGTGCCAGCAGTCCCAACTGGAACACCGGGGAGCTGTTTTTT	CASSPNWNTGELFF
.	TRBJ1-1	.	TRBV6-5	TGTGCCAGCAGTTACTCGCCCAGGGTAGGCACTGAAGCTTTCTTT	CASSYSPRVGTEAFF
.	TRBJ2-7	.	TRBV27	TGTGCCAGCAGTATCGGGAGTCTCCCCTCCTACGAGCAGTACTTC	CASSIGSLPSYEQYF
.	TRBJ2-2	few	TRBV27	TGTGCCAGCAGTCACCAGAACACCGGGGAGCTGTTTTTT	CASSHQNTGELFF
.	TRBJ2-3	few	TRBV7-2	TGTGCCAGCAGCCCCGCAGGCCCACCCACAGATACGCAGTATTTT	CASSPAGPPTDTQYF
.	TRBJ2-6	.	TRBV6-5	TGTGCCAGCAGTTACGCGCGGGTCCTATCTGGGGCCAACGTCCTGACTTTC	CASSYARVLSGANVLTF
TRBD2	TRBJ2-1	few	TRBV7-6	TGTGCCAGCAGCTTTCGCGTCCTAGCCGGGACTAGCGGGAGGGATGAGCAGTTCTTC	CASSFRVLAGTSGRDEQFF
TRBD2	TRBJ2-5	few	TRBV7-6	TGTGCCAGCAGCTTCGGACTAGCGGGATCCACCGGGGAGACCCAGTACTTC	CASSFGLAGSTGETQYF
.	TRBJ1-1	few	TRBV28	TGTGCCAGCAGTCTAACCTACACTGAAGCTTTCTTT	CASSLTYTEAFF
.	TRBJ1-1	.	TRBV10-3	TGTGCCATCAGCCCTTCTGGACGAGATACTGAAGCTTTCTTT	CAISPSGRDTEAFF
TRBD1	TRBJ1-2	.	TRBV4-3	TGCGCCAGCAGCCATGCCCGGGACAGGGGGTTATATAATGGCTACACCTTC	CASSHARDRGLYNGYTF
.	TRBJ1-5	.	TRBV2	TGTGCCAGCAGTATCGGGGACTATAGCAATCAGCCCCAGCATTTT	CASSIGDYSNQPQHF
TRBD2	TRBJ2-3	few	TRBV6-5	TGTGCCAGCAGTTACGACGTGACTAGCGCCGCTCATACGCAGTATTTT	CASSYDVTSAAHTQYF
TRBD1	TRBJ1-1	.	TRBV6-5	TGTGCCAGCAGTTACTCAAGGGACAGGGGAGGTAGCACTGAAGCTTTCTTT	CASSYSRDRGGSTEAFF
.	TRBJ1-6	.	TRBV6-1	TGTGCCAGCAGTGAAGCGCCCGATTCACCCCTCCACTTT	CASSEAPDSPLHF
TRBD2	TRBJ2-7	many	TRBV4-1	TGCGCCAGCAGCCAAGATGGGACGGGGGGCGAGCAGTACTTC	CASSQDGTGGEQYF
.	TRBJ2-7	.	TRBV6-5	TGTGCCAGCAGTACATTTCCGGGAAGGGACTACGAGCAGTACTTC	CASSTFPGRDYEQYF
TRBD2	TRBJ2-1	few	TRBV6-2/TRBV6-3	TGTGCCAGCAGTACACAACTTAGCGGGAGCGTAGATGAGCAGTTCTTC	CASSTQLSGSVDEQFF
.	TRBJ1-1	few	TRBV10-3	TGTGCCATCAGTGAGTCCGGGGGGACCAACACTGAAGCTTTCTTT	CAISESGGTNTEAFF